The clone carrying this T cell receptor (beta chain) was counted a few times. The sample is drawn from a study of human T cells and chemical hapten exposure. Unfractionated whole blood was the source of the extracted total RNA. Attachment of unique molecular identifiers to individual cDNA molecules was performed in the library. Per the original data handling: Counts of TCRs in each sample centred on a median of approximately 100,000 and extended from roughly 23,000 to 700,000. TCRdb re-called the 5' RACE reads through MiXCR, storing one row per CDR3 protein. The V and J calls and clone size are TCRdb's, not the authors'. Here the sample spans fewer than 150,000 distinct CDR3 sequences, more than 15% being singletons. Trimming pared 3 bases from V and 6 bases from J, leaving 7 bases between. This CDR3 comprises 12 residues. Germline loops: CDR1 MGHDK, CDR2 SYGVNS.

This TCR came from a human donor in good health. This chain links TRBV25-1 with TRBJ2-3; tentatively, D is TRBD2 (5 bases). CDR3 loop: CASSETIDTQYF. In DNA form, the CDR3 reads TGTGCCAGCAGTGAGACTATTGATACGCAGTATTTT.